This passage covers 29 T cell receptor beta chains from one sample sequenced in a study of CD8+CD57+ T cells in acquired aplastic anemia. The template for TCR beta VDJ and CDR3 sequence profiling was genomic DNA. TCRdb reprocessed the reads with MiXCR, giving one entry per CDR3 protein. The sample contains some 130,000 distinct CDR3 sequences, less than 45% of which appear only once. Material for sequencing was sorted CD4+, CD8+, or CD8+CD57+ T cells (not recorded which) from PBMCs. All receptors come from a human donor in good health, serving as a control.

About this clonotype: Being one base from a much bigger clone, this may be a read error. This chain uses TRBV6-5 with TRBJ1-5; 8 nucleotides align to TRBD1. CDR1 MNHEY and CDR2 SVGAGI come from the germline V gene. The CDR3 covers 14 residues. The CDR3 here is CASSYTTGAQPQRF. The CDR3 nucleotides read TGTGCCAGCAGTTACACGACAGGGGCTCAGCCCCAGCGTTTT.

As for this clonotype: A much larger clone lies a single base off, so this may be a read error. J is TRBJ2-7 and V is TRBV5-1, with 9 bases that match TRBD1. CDR3 length equals 18 residues. Germline V CDR1 and CDR2: SGHRS, YFSETQ. CDR3 coding DNA: TGCGCCAGCAGCTTGGCCTTATCCGGGACAGGGTTCTCCTACGGGCAGTACTTC. It yields the protein CASSLALSGTGFSYGQYF.

The J gene is TRBJ1-2, the V gene TRBV7-2; 10 nucleotides align to TRBD1. The CDR3 covers 14 residues. The ends lost 5 bases at V and 8 bases at J; junction bases unmatched: 8. The V gene's germline CDR1 is SGHTA and CDR2 FQGNSA. The CDR3 coding sequence is TGTGCCAGCAGCCCGAGACAGGGGGCCGGGGGCTACACCTTC. This sequence encodes CASSPRQGAGGYTF.

The rearrangement uses TRBV7-9 and TRBJ1-2; 10 bases line up with TRBD1. Trimming took 6 bases from V and 0 from J; bases not matched to a gene: 1. Germline CDR1 is SEHNR and CDR2 is FQNEAQ (reference sequence). This CDR3 is built from 14 residues. The CDR3 nucleotides are TGTGCCAGCAGTGGACAGGGGGCTAACTATGGCTACACCTTC. Its translation is CASSGQGANYGYTF.

In its sample, this clonotype was seen many times. CDR3 in DNA: TGTGCCAGCAGTCCCGACAGGGGGCTGCCCCAGCATTTT. The encoded protein is CASSPDRGLPQHF. The V call is TRBV6-1, the J call TRBJ1-5; 10 bases agree with TRBD1. The CDR3 is made up of 13 amino acids. Germline loops: CDR1 MNHNS, CDR2 SASEGT. J was trimmed by 9 bases and V by 5 bases; bases with no gene match: 4.

To note about this clonotype: A much larger clone differs by one base, so this may be a read error. The J gene is TRBJ1-2, the V gene TRBV27; D ambiguous. Per germline, CDR1 MNHEY and CDR2 SMNVEV (reference sequence). The CDR3 is 14 residues long. CDR3 DNA sequence: TGTGCCAGCAGTCCCACTCCAAGACGGGGTTCGATCGAGTTC. Translated, it gives CASSPTPRRGSIEF.

This clonotype has a count of ten or more. The chain employs TRBV20-1 and TRBJ2-7, with 8 positions matching TRBD2. With 3 bases clipped from V and 2 bases from J, the junction kept 6 bases outside the gene matches. This CDR3 is 14 amino acids long. Germline assignment: CDR1 DFQATT and CDR2 SNEGSKA (reference sequence). In nucleotides, the CDR3 is TGCAGTGCTAGGGGTAGCGGGGATCCCTACGAGCAGTACTTC. Its translation: CSARGSGDPYEQYF.

In this sample, this clonotype turned up many times. The chain joins TRBV12-3 or TRBV12-4 to TRBJ2-1, with D hard to call. The CDR3 length is 11 residues. V dropped 5 bases and J dropped 8 bases, with 7 bases sitting between them. The CDR3 DNA is TGTGCCAGCAGTACACACCATGAGCAGTTCTTC. Its protein is CASSTHHEQFF.

This clonotype was recorded many times. This rearrangement joins TRBV4-2 to TRBJ2-3; 9 positions agree with TRBD1. CDR3 length: 13 amino acids. V lost 8 bases, J lost 2 bases, and 2 bases stayed unmatched. Germline V gene sequence: CDR1 LGHNA, CDR2 YNFKEQ. The CDR3 protein is CASGDRATDTQYF. The CDR3 coding sequence is TGTGCCAGCGGGGACAGGGCCACAGATACGCAGTATTTT.

This clonotype was observed once. This clone may be a read error of a much larger clone one base away. This chain uses TRBV3-1 with TRBJ1-2, with TRBD1 matching 8 bases. From germline, CDR1 is LGHDT and CDR2 YNNKEL (reference sequence). This CDR3 is 15 amino acids long. As DNA, the CDR3 is TGTGCCAGCAGCCAAGGCCCAGGGGGCTTCTATGGCCACACCTTC. Its protein product is CASSQGPGGFYGHTF.

In the case of this clonotype: This may be a read error, as it is one base from a much larger clone. The V and J genes are TRBV12-3 or TRBV12-4 and TRBJ1-3, with D unresolved. CDR3 length: 16 amino acids. The CDR3 here is CARRPVGRESGNTIYF. The CDR3 DNA reads as TGTGCCCGCAGACCCGTTGGGAGGGAGTCTGGAAACACCATATATTTT.

The chain recombines TRBV7-2 with TRBJ2-7; the D gene is possibly TRBD1 (5 bases). CDR3 length: 13 amino acids. Trimming removed 2 bases at V and 3 bases at J, with 8 bases between. The germline V gene encodes CDR1 SGHTA and CDR2 FQGNSA. The CDR3 loop reads CASSLSRDYEQYF. CDR3 DNA: TGTGCCAGCAGCTTAAGCAGGGACTACGAGCAGTACTTC.

CDR3 loop: CASSPQQSTDTQYF. The CDR3, as DNA: TGTGCCAGCTCTCCCCAGCAGTCAACAGATACGCAGTATTTT. The chain is built from TRBV18 and TRBJ2-3; D remains unclear. Germline-derived CDR1 and CDR2 are KGHSH and LQKENI. Trimming took 6 bases from V and 3 from J, leaving 13 bases between them. There are 14 residues in the CDR3.

The chain has TRBV19 and TRBJ1-2; 8 nucleotides agree with TRBD1. The V gene end was trimmed by 6 bases and the J gene end by 1 base; junction bases not matched to a gene: 4. The germline gives CDR1 LNHDA, CDR2 SQIVND (reference sequence). This CDR3 contains 14 residues. Here the CDR3 DNA reads TGTGCCAGTAGCTGGACAGGGCGTAACTATGGCTACACCTTC. Translating it yields CASSWTGRNYGYTF. Full variable domain (outside the CDR3, taken from reference TRBV19 and TRBJ1-2): DGGITQSPKYLFRKEGQNVTLSCEQNLNHDAMYWYRQDPGQGLRLIYYSQIVNDFQKGDIAEGYSVSREKKESFPLTVTSAQKNPTAFYLCASSWTGRNYGYTFGSGTRLTVV.

This clonotype has ten or more counts. V is TRBV20-1 and J is TRBJ2-5; 9 positions agree with TRBD2. The J segment lost 1 base and the V segment lost 6 bases, leaving 12 bases of the junction unmatched. Germline CDR1 reads DFQATT; CDR2 reads SNEGSKA (reference sequence). The CDR3 totals 16 residues. The chain's CDR3 is CSAASGGPTSQETQYF. DNA of the CDR3: TGCAGTGCAGCAAGCGGGGGGCCCACCTCCCAAGAGACCCAGTACTTC.

This clonotype was observed at least ten times. The V gene is TRBV2, the J gene TRBJ2-2; 14 bases line up with TRBD2. This CDR3 contains 15 residues. Germline assignment: CDR1 SNHLY and CDR2 FYNNEI. V was clipped by 6 bases and J by 5 bases; unmatched bases: 2. The CDR3 DNA follows: TGTGCCAGCAGGACTAGCGGGAGGGGTACCGGGGAGCTGTTTTTT. Its translation is CASRTSGRGTGELFF.

This clonotype was counted only a few times. The conserved phenylalanine or tryptophan is not found at the CDR3 terminus, so this likely reflects a read error. The V gene is TRBV7-9, the J gene TRBJ2-3; D not certain. From germline, CDR1 is SEHNR and CDR2 FQNEAQ (reference sequence). Trimming stripped 4 bases from V and 4 bases from J, with 3 bases between. This CDR3 spans 11 amino acids. CDR3 sequence: CASSSSDTQYL. CDR3 coding DNA: TGTGCCAGCAGCTCCTCAGATACGCAGTATCTT.

Worth noting for this clonotype: A much larger clone is a single base away; this may be a read error. The gene calls are TRBV11-2 and TRBJ2-1; 7 positions match TRBD1. The germline CDR1 and CDR2 sequences are SGHAT and FQNNGV. The CDR3 is 14 amino acids. The V segment lost 6 bases and the J segment 12 bases; nucleotides outside the gene matches: 14. In DNA, the CDR3 is TGTGCCAGCAGGACAGGGATATCGGTAGGGGGGCAGTTCTTC. Its protein product is CASRTGISVGGQFF.

Only a few counts were recorded for this clonotype. One end of the junction is discordant with germline, which a read error may explain. The rearrangement joins TRBV19 to TRBJ1-5; weak D call: TRBD1 (5 bases). The CDR3 has 15 residues. CDR1 and CDR2 (germline): LNHDA, SQIVND (reference sequence). The CDR3 bases are TGTGCCAGTAGTTTTACAGGAAATCGCAATCAGCCCCAGCATTTC. Translating gives CASSFTGNRNQPQHF.

The chain couples TRBV10-3 to TRBJ2-5, with D possibly called TRBD1 or TRBD2 (7 bases each). The germline V and J ends were trimmed by 3 bases and 5 bases, with 13 bases remaining between them. The CDR3 is made up of 14 amino acids. CDR1 is ENHRY, CDR2 SYGVKD, per germline. The CDR3 DNA follows: TGTGCCATCAGTGACCGACAGGGAGGGGAGACCCAGTACTTC. Encoded protein: CAISDRQGGETQYF.

In its sample, this clonotype was seen many times. The gene calls are TRBV13 and TRBJ1-1; a possible D gene is TRBD1 (5 bases). The V gene lost 5 bases and the J gene lost 11 bases, with 15 bases spanning the gap. The CDR3 covers 12 residues. CDR1 is PRHDT, CDR2 FYEKMQ, per germline (reference sequence). In DNA form, the CDR3 reads TGTGCCAGCAGCCCCAGGAGGGGCCCGGCTTTCTTT. Protein: CASSPRRGPAFF.

Concerning this clonotype itself: This may come from a read error, since a much larger clone is one base off. The rearrangement links TRBV11-3 to TRBJ1-3; D is unclear. Germline CDR1 SGHNT, CDR2 YENEEA. CDR3 length: 14 residues. CDR3 amino acids: CVSSPLEGLSTIYF. In nucleotides, the CDR3 is TGTGTCAGCAGCCCGTTGGAAGGACTTAGCACCATATATTTT.

This clonotype has a handful of counts. CDR3 loop: CASSSGQGLAKNIQYF. CDR3 bases: TGCGCCAGCAGTTCTGGACAGGGTCTGGCCAAAAACATTCAGTACTTC. V and J are TRBV5-1 and TRBJ2-4, with 8 bases matching TRBD1. Germline-derived CDR1 and CDR2 are SGHRS and YFSETQ. V lost 5 bases, J lost 1 base, and 8 bases stayed unmatched. This CDR3 is 16 amino acids long.

This clonotype was counted at least ten times. The gene calls are TRBV7-8 and TRBJ1-5; TRBD1 might be the D (6 bases). V was clipped by 8 bases and J by 5 bases, with 19 bases between them. The CDR3 covers 15 residues. Germline-derived CDR1 and CDR2 are SGHVS and FQNEAQ. CDR3 nucleotide sequence: TGTGCCAGCGGGATTAAGGGGGAAGGGTATCAGCCCCAGCATTTT. It encodes CASGIKGEGYQPQHF.

This chain joins TRBV10-3 and TRBJ1-1; the match to TRBD1 covers 7 bases. Germline V gene data show CDR1 as ENHRY and CDR2 as SYGVKD. CDR3 length: 15 residues. V was pared by 10 bases and J by 2 bases, with 13 bases of the junction left unmatched. The CDR3 here is CATSSFGTANTEAFF. Written as DNA, the CDR3 is TGTGCCACCTCGTCATTCGGGACAGCTAACACTGAAGCTTTCTTT.

The chain employs TRBV5-8 and TRBJ1-2; D remains ambiguous. This CDR3 is built from 14 residues. Trimming left V 4 bases short and J 9 bases short, with 19 bases between. Germline V gene lookup returns CDR1 SGHTS and CDR2 YDEGEE. The CDR3 DNA follows: TGTGCCAGCAGCCCACGCCGGGCCTCCCAGAGCTACACCTTC. This sequence encodes CASSPRRASQSYTF.

As to this clonotype: At one end, the junction sequence differs from germline, possibly due to a read error. The chain has TRBV6-1 and TRBJ1-1; 7 bases line up with TRBD1. From germline, CDR1 is MNHNS and CDR2 SASEGT. The CDR3 is 12 amino acids. The CDR3 protein is CASRRGQQKASF. Here the CDR3 DNA reads TGTGCCAGCAGGCGGGGACAGCAAAAGGCTTCCTTT.

A remark on this clonotype: This may arise from a read error, as a much more abundant clone is one base away. This sequence joins TRBV5-4 and TRBJ2-2, with 8 bases matching TRBD2. Germline values: CDR1 SGHNT, CDR2 YYREEE (reference sequence). The CDR3 extends over 15 amino acids. Written as DNA, the CDR3 is TGTGCCAGCAGCTTAATAGCGGGGTACACCTGGGAGCTGTTTTTT. This translates into CASSLIAGYTWELFF.

A word on this clonotype: It may be a read error: a sequence one base away is much more abundant. V gene TRBV6-5 combines with J gene TRBJ1-6; 7 bases line up with TRBD1. The CDR3 extends over 15 amino acids. Per the germline V gene, CDR1 is MNHEY and CDR2 is SVGAGI. For the CDR3, the DNA is TGTGCCAGCAGTTACCCGGGACAGATTAATCCACCCCTCCACTTT. Its translation: CASSYPGQINPPLHF.